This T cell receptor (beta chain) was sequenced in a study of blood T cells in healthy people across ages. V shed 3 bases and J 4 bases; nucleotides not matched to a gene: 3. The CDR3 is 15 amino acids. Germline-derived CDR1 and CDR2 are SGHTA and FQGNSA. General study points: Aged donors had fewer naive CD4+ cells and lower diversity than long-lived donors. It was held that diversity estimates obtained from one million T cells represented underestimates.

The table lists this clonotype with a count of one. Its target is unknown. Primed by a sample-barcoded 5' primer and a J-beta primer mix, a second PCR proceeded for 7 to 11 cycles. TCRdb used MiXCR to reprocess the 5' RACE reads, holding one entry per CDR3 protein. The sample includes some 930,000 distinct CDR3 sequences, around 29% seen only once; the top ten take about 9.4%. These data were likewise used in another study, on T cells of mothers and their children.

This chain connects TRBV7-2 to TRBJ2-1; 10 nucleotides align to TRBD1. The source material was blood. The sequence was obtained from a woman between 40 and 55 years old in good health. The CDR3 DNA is TGTGCCAGCAGCTTTTGGGGACAGGGGTACAATGAGCAGTTCTTC. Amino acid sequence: CASSFWGQGYNEQFF.